The clone carrying this T cell receptor (beta chain) was counted at least ten times. This record comes from a study of T-cell reconstitution after alpha-beta-depleted transplantation in children. V shed 8 bases, J shed 1 base, and the junction held 6 bases outside the gene matches. Germline V gene sequence: CDR1 SNHLY, CDR2 FYNNEI. CDR3 length equals 15 residues. A TCRbeta library incorporating unique molecular identifiers was prepared. TCRdb passed the PCR reads through MiXCR, listing each CDR3 protein once. Of about 610,000 distinct CDR3 sequences listed, about 10% are singletons. This sequence was found in a human donor who donated a stem cell graft to a child with acute myeloid leukemia. Sample: PBMCs from the stem cell graft donor, taken from the stem cell graft. This rearrangement joins TRBV2 to TRBJ2-5; 11 bases map to TRBD1. The DNA for the CDR3 is TGTGCCAGCGCCAGGGACAGGGGGGGCCAAGAGACCCAGTACTTC. Protein product: CASARDRGGQETQYF.